This TCR beta chain was identified in a study of T cell clonality in common variable immunodeficiency. Whole-study results and caveats: Shared TCRbeta clones were fewer between CVID subjects than controls.

This clone has a count of ten or more. What it binds is unknown. The missing CDR3 end, 3 residues past where the read stops, is filled in from the germline J gene. Assay used: immunoSEQ multiplex PCR; TCRdb lists only in-frame clones, some missing. The sample was found to contain under 45,000 clones, and every one recurs. Trimming removed 6 bases at V and 4 bases at J, with 17 bases between. CDR3 length: 15 amino acids. Germline V gene lookup returns CDR1 SGHDT and CDR2 YYEEEE. Caucasian heritage predominated among both patients and controls. Heparinized whole blood, 5 to 8 ml, came from each donor. The chain carries TRBV5-6 and TRBJ1-5, with D unclear. Sequenced: peripheral blood mononuclear cells. The clonotype comes from a person aged 18 to 69 in good health. The CDR3 sequence: CASTTRYSDNQPQHF. The sequenced CDR3 bases are TGTGCCAGCACGACTAGGTACAGTGATAATCAGCCC.